The T cell receptor beta chain under discussion was sequenced for a study of cytomegalovirus exposure and HLA in healthy donors. Across the study: In an early release, HLA-typed donors contributed about 80 million unique TCR sequences.

Germline V gene sequence: CDR1 MNHNS, CDR2 SASEGT. V dropped 7 bases and J dropped 0 bases, with 10 bases sitting between them. This CDR3 comprises 15 residues. Study-level points and caveats: The authors enumerated roughly 180 TCR beta chains as linked to cytomegalovirus.

Of note for this clone: Its antigen is not known.

A multiplex PCR was run with 60 Vbeta primers and 13 Jbeta primers. Profiling relied on immunoSEQ multiplex PCR, and the TCRdb table lists in-frame clones only, not all of them. Here the sample spans 200,000 or so clones, roughly 84% being singletons. The chain is built from TRBV6-1 and TRBJ2-6; D not certain. The sample consisted of PBMCs. The TCR was taken from a girl in the first two years of life in good health and CMV-seronegative. CDR3 sequence (DNA): TGTGCCAGCACGCCCTGGAGCTCTGGGGCCAACGTCCTGACTTTC. It specifies CASTPWSSGANVLTF.